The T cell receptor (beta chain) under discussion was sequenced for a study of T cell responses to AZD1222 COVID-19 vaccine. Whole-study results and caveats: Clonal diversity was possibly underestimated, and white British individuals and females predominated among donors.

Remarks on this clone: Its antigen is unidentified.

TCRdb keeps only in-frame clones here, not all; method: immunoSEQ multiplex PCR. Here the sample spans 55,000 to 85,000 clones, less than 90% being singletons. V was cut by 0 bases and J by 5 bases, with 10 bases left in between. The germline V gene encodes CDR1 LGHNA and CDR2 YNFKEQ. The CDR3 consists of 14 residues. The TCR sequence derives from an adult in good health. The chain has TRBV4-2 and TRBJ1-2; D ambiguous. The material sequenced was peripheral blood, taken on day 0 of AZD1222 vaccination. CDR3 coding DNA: TGTGCCAGCAGCCAAGATATGAGCGGATATGGCTACACCTTC. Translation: CASSQDMSGYGYTF.